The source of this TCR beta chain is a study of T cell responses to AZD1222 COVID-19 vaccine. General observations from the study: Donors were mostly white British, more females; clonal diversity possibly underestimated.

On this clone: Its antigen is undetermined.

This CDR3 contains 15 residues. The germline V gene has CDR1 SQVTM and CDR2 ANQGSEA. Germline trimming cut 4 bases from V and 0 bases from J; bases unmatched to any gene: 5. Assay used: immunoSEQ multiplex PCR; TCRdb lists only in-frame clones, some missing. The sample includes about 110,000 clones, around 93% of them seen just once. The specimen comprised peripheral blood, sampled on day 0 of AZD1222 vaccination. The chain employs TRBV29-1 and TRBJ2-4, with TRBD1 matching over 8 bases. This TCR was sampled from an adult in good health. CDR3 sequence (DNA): TGCAGCGTTGCAGGACAGGGAATAGCCAAAAACATTCAGTACTTC. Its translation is CSVAGQGIAKNIQYF.